This is a list of T cell receptor beta chains from one sample in a study of blood T cell repertoires in COVID-19. The assay was immunoSEQ multiplex PCR, and TCRdb's table has in-frame clones only and misses some. The data show 390,000 or so clones, roughly 89% seen once. Sequenced material: PBMCs or T cells enriched from blood (not recorded which). These receptors were collected from a woman in her 50s who had recovered from COVID-19. The CDR3 runs from the conserved cysteine through the conserved F or W. A D gene is named only where the DNA matches it firmly. The size of a clone is reported for some rows only, either as once, few or many, or as a class for expanded clones.

J gene	D gene	V gene	clone size	CDR3 DNA	CDR3 protein
TRBJ2-7	.	TRBV28	few	TGTGCCAGCAGCCCCCCCCCTGACAGTTCCTACGAGCAGTACTTC	CASSPPPDSSYEQYF
TRBJ1-1	.	TRBV30	.	TGTGCCTGGAGTGTTAAGAGTGTCACTGAAGCTTTCTTT	CAWSVKSVTEAFF
TRBJ1-2	.	TRBV28	.	TGTGCCAGCAGTGGGGGGGGGACCCTAGGAGGCTACACCTTC	CASSGGGTLGGYTF
TRBJ1-2	TRBD1	TRBV5-1	.	TGCGCCAGCAGCTCGACTTTGACAGGGGTATACGGCTACACCTTC	CASSSTLTGVYGYTF
TRBJ1-1	TRBD1	TRBV6-2/TRBV6-3	.	TGTGCCAGCAGTAATCCTGGGACAGGGGTAAGATATACTGAAGCTTTCTTT	CASSNPGTGVRYTEAFF
TRBJ1-3	.	TRBV7-9	.	TGTGCCAGCAGCTTATCTCCCCGCTCTGGAAACACCATATATTTT	CASSLSPRSGNTIYF
TRBJ1-1	TRBD1	TRBV6-5	.	TGTGCCAGCGTAGGGACAGGGGGCGTGCACACTGAAGCTTTCTTT	CASVGTGGVHTEAFF
TRBJ1-4	TRBD1	TRBV5-8	.	TGTGCCAGCAGCGCTACCGGGACAGCAACTAATGAAAAACTGTTTTTT	CASSATGTATNEKLFF
TRBJ1-3	.	TRBV7-2	.	TGTGCCAGCAGCTCACACCCGGGTGGCGACACCATATATTTT	CASSSHPGGDTIYF
TRBJ2-7	.	TRBV2	.	TGTGCCAGCAGTGCGAGATCCTACGAGCAGTACTTC	CASSARSYEQYF
TRBJ1-6	.	TRBV12-3/TRBV12-4	.	TGTGCCAGCCGCCCAGGGGAAGGTTCACCCCTCCACTTT	CASRPGEGSPLHF
TRBJ1-4	TRBD1	TRBV4-1	.	TGCGCCAGCAGCCAAAGGGTCGGGACAGACGGAAAACTGTTTTTT	CASSQRVGTDGKLFF
TRBJ2-3	TRBD2	TRBV27	.	TGTGCCAGCAGTTTACTCGGGCGGGAGTTTTCAGATACGCAGTATTTT	CASSLLGREFSDTQYF
TRBJ2-7	TRBD1	TRBV11-2	.	TGTGCCAGCAGCCGTACAGGGGGCGAGCAGTACTTC	CASSRTGGEQYF
TRBJ1-6	TRBD1	TRBV4-1	.	TGCGCCAGCAGCCCCGCCGGAGGCACAGGGGTCTCCTATAATTCACCCCTCCACTTT	CASSPAGGTGVSYNSPLHF
TRBJ2-1	TRBD2	TRBV27	.	TGTGCCAGCAGTCATTCTGGACTAGCGGGGGTTAATGAGCAGTTCTTC	CASSHSGLAGVNEQFF
TRBJ1-1	.	TRBV19	.	TGTGCCAGTAGTATAGATCTGAGGAGGTTGAACACTGAAGCTTTCTTT	CASSIDLRRLNTEAFF
TRBJ2-7	.	TRBV7-9	.	TGTGCCAGCAGCTTAGCCCCGGGACTGGGGCCTCTCGAGCAGTACTTC	CASSLAPGLGPLEQYF
TRBJ2-5	.	TRBV30	.	TGTGCCTGGTCGGCAGGGGACACGGCGACCCAGTACTTC	CAWSAGDTATQYF
TRBJ1-1	.	TRBV4-2	.	TGTGCCAGCAGCCAAGATGGGCGGGCGGCTTTCTTT	CASSQDGRAAFF
TRBJ1-4	.	TRBV6-1	.	TGTGCCAGCAGTGAGTCCGTGGCCCTCAATGAAAAACTGTTTTTT	CASSESVALNEKLFF
TRBJ1-5	TRBD1	TRBV4-1	.	TGCGCCAGCAGCCAAGTGGGACAGACGGGCAATCAGCCCCAGCATTTT	CASSQVGQTGNQPQHF
TRBJ2-2	TRBD1	TRBV2	.	TGTGCCAGCAGTCAGTGGGGACAGGGTGTGTCCGGGGAGCTGTTTTTT	CASSQWGQGVSGELFF
TRBJ1-2	.	TRBV19	.	TGTGCCAGTACAACCACGGGTATTAACTATGGCTACACCTTC	CASTTTGINYGYTF
TRBJ2-2	TRBD1	TRBV7-7	.	TGTGCTAGCACCGGACAGGGCGACGGGGAGCTGTTTTTT	CASTGQGDGELFF
TRBJ1-5	.	TRBV12-3/TRBV12-4	.	TGTGCCAGCAGTTTGGCCACCGATCAGCCCCAGCATTTT	CASSLATDQPQHF
TRBJ2-1	.	TRBV19	.	TGTGCCAGTAGTCGAGGGAGCTCCTACAATGAGCAGTTCTTC	CASSRGSSYNEQFF
TRBJ1-3	.	TRBV9	.	TGTGCCAGCAGCGTCCGCGGGGGAGGGTCTGGAAACACCATATATTTT	CASSVRGGGSGNTIYF
TRBJ2-3	.	TRBV7-9	.	TGTGCCAGCAGCTTCGGTGGCACAGATACGCAGTATTTT	CASSFGGTDTQYF
TRBJ1-2	TRBD1	TRBV13	.	TGTGCCAGCAGCTTAGGACAGGGGAGAATAGGGGGCTACACCTTC	CASSLGQGRIGGYTF
TRBJ1-2	.	TRBV5-8	.	TGTGCCAGCAGCCCTGGCCGAGGCGACTATGGCTACACCTTC	CASSPGRGDYGYTF
TRBJ1-1	.	TRBV7-9	.	TGTGCCAGCACCTTCCAAAACACTGAAGCTTTCTTT	CASTFQNTEAFF
TRBJ2-6	.	TRBV7-2	.	TGTGCCAGCGGGCTGGTTGGGGCCAACGTCCTGACTTTC	CASGLVGANVLTF
TRBJ2-7	TRBD1	TRBV18	.	TGTGCCAGCTCACCACCGCAACCCCTGACAGGGTCCGAGCAGTACTTC	CASSPPQPLTGSEQYF
TRBJ1-6	.	TRBV15	few	TGTGCCACCAGCACTACCGCGGATTCACCCCTCCACTTT	CATSTTADSPLHF